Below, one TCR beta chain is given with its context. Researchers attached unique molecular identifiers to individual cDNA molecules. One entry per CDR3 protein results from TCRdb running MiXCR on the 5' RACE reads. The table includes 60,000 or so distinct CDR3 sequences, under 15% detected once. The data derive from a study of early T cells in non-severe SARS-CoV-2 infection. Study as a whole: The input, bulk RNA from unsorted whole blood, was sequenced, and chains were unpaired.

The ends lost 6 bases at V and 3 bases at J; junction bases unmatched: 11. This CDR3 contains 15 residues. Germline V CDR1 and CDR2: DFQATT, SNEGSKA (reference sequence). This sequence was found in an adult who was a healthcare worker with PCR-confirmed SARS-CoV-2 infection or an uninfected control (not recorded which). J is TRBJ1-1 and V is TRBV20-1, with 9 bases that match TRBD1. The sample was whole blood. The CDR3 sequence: CSARTGVVGYTEAFF. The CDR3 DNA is TGCAGTGCAAGGACAGGGGTGGTGGGTTACACTGAAGCTTTCTTT.